Below, 9 T cell receptor beta chains from the same sample are listed, as sequenced in a study of blood T cell repertoires in COVID-19. TCRdb's table, derived via immunoSEQ multiplex PCR, lists solely in-frame clones and lacks some. The sample has about 180,000 clones; around 80% are singletons. Sample: peripheral blood. These receptors were collected from a woman aged 35 to 49 with COVID-19, enrolled during active disease.

J is TRBJ2-1 and V is TRBV2; TRBD1 aligns across 8 bases. CDR3 length equals 14 residues. J was trimmed by 0 bases and V by 7 bases; bases with no gene match: 2. Germline CDR1 reads SNHLY; CDR2 reads FYNNEI. The CDR3 DNA follows: TGTGCCAGCATGCAGGGGGCCTCCTACAATGAGCAGTTCTTC. Its protein is CASMQGASYNEQFF.

V and J are TRBV6-2 or TRBV6-3 and TRBJ2-3; possibly TRBD2 for D (6 bases). Germline lookup yields CDR1 MNHEY and CDR2 SVGEGT. The germline V and J ends were trimmed by 5 bases and 6 bases, with 18 bases remaining between them. The length of the CDR3 is 15 residues. The CDR3 here is CASSQGLLSMDTQYF. As DNA, the CDR3 is TGTGCCAGCAGTCAGGGACTTCTGTCCATGGATACGCAGTATTTT.

This chain links TRBV10-3 with TRBJ2-3, with D perhaps TRBD2 (6 bases). Germline V gene sequence: CDR1 ENHRY, CDR2 SYGVKD. Trimming removed 2 bases from V and 5 bases from J, with 11 bases in between. The CDR3 length is 14 residues. This CDR3 is CAISEGQGGDTQYF. In nucleotides, the CDR3 is TGTGCCATCAGTGAGGGGCAGGGAGGAGATACGCAGTATTTT.

J is TRBJ1-1 and V is TRBV5-1; D gene unclear. CDR1 and CDR2 from the germline V gene are SGHRS and YFSETQ. The CDR3 has 13 amino acids. Deletions cut 3 bases from V and 2 bases from J, with 8 bases between. CDR3 DNA: TGCGCCAGCAGCTCACAGATTAACACTGAAGCTTTCTTT. Its translation is CASSSQINTEAFF.

The chain carries TRBV4-1 and TRBJ2-7; 7 positions agree with TRBD2. Unmatched junction bases numbered 3, after V lost 1 base and J lost 3 bases. Germline CDR1 MGHRA, CDR2 YSYEKL. The CDR3 length is 14 residues. The CDR3: CASSQVSSGYEQYF. The CDR3 bases are TGCGCCAGCAGCCAAGTGTCTAGCGGCTACGAGCAGTACTTC.

The V call is TRBV11-2, the J call TRBJ2-5; 7 positions match TRBD1. Losses at the gene ends were 3 bases for V and 9 bases for J; bases not matched to a gene: 4. This CDR3 contains 12 residues. In germline, CDR1 is SGHAT, CDR2 FQNNGV. CDR3 sequence: CASSLHQGAQYF. The CDR3 coding sequence is TGTGCCAGCAGCTTGCATCAGGGGGCCCAGTACTTC.

The J gene is TRBJ1-1, the V gene TRBV7-2; weak D call: TRBD1 (5 bases). The CDR3 is 12 amino acids. Between the trimmed V and J ends, which lost 2 bases and 11 bases, there was a span of 12 bases. Germline V gene sequence: CDR1 SGHTA, CDR2 FQGNSA. CDR3 coding DNA: TGTGCCAGCAGCTTAAGGGGCCTAGGGGCTTTCTTT. Amino acids: CASSLRGLGAFF.

This clone has just one count. V gene TRBV13 combines with J gene TRBJ2-5, with D maybe TRBD2 (6 bases). The germline V gene has CDR1 PRHDT and CDR2 FYEKMQ (reference sequence). The CDR3 is 13 amino acids. Between the trimmed V and J ends, which lost 6 bases and 1 base, there was a span of 9 bases. This chain's CDR3 is CASRAGSQETQYF. CDR3 DNA: TGTGCCAGCAGAGCCGGGAGCCAAGAGACCCAGTACTTC.

The CDR3 DNA follows: TGCGCCAGCAGCACAGACAGGGGATGGGGTGGCTACACCTTC. It translates to CASSTDRGWGGYTF. This chain connects TRBV5-1 to TRBJ1-2; 8 bases match TRBD1. The junction had 9 bases not matched to a gene; V was cut back by 4 bases and J by 7 bases. Per the germline V gene, CDR1 is SGHRS and CDR2 is YFSETQ. The CDR3 sequence is 14 residues long. Together with reference TRBV5-1 and TRBJ1-2, the CDR3 gives the full variable domain: KAGVTQTPRYLIKTRGQQVTLSCSPISGHRSVSWYQQTPGQGLQFLFEYFSETQRNKGNFPGRFSGRQFSNSRSEMNVSTLELGDSALYLCASSTDRGWGGYTFGSGTRLTVV.